This T cell receptor beta chain was observed in a study of low-dose radiotherapy and immunotherapy resistance in tumors. CDR3 size: 15 residues. Germline V gene sequence: CDR1 LGHNA, CDR2 YNFKEQ. V lost 4 bases and J 5 bases, leaving 14 bases between the germline ends. Gene-specific TRAV and TRBV primers were used for first-strand cDNA, covering alpha and beta chains. TCR amplification involved 15 to 25 PCR cycles with a constant-region primer and V-primer adapter. TCRdb called the reads again in MiXCR, with one record for every CDR3 protein. The table shows approximately 91,000 distinct CDR3 sequences, with 20% to 25% occurring only once. Time point of the sample: after trial treatment. Treatment given: LDRT plus nivolumab, ipilimumab, low-dose cyclophosphamide and aspirin (RACIN trial). In its sample, this clonotype was seen many times.

This TCR derives from a female donor with ovarian cancer. V gene TRBV4-2 combines with J gene TRBJ2-2, with no clear D. This sample comprised PBMCs, obtained after low-dose radiotherapy plus immunotherapy. DNA of the CDR3: TGTGCCAGCAGCCGGACGAAGGGATTGACCGGGGAGCTGTTTTTT. Translated, it gives CASSRTKGLTGELFF.